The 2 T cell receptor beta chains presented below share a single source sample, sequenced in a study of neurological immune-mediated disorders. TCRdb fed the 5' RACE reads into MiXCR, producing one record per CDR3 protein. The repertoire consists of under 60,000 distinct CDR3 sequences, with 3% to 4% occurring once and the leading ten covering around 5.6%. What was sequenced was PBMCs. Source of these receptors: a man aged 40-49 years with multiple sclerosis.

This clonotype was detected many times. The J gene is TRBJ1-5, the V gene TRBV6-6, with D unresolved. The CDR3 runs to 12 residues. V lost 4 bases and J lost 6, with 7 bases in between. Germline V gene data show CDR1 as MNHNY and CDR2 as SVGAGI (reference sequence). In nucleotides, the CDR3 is TGTGCCAGCAGTTCCTACCGTCAGCCCCAGCATTTT. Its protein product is CASSSYRQPQHF.

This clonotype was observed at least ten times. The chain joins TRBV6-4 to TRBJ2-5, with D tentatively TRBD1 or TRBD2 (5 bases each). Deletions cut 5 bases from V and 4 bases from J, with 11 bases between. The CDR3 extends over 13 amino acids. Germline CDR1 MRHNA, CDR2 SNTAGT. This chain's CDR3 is CASSRDVRETQYF. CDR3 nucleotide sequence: TGTGCCAGCAGTCGGGACGTCAGAGAGACCCAGTACTTC.